A selection of T cell receptor beta chains follows, all from one sample in a study of blood T cell repertoires in COVID-19. Generated by immunoSEQ multiplex PCR, the TCRdb table keeps only in-frame clones and is missing some. The sample records about 79,000 clones, roughly 89% being singletons. Sequencing was performed on peripheral blood. Every receptor here comes from a man between 70 and 80 years old with active or convalescent COVID-19. Both conserved end residues are part of each CDR3. D genes are given only for firm matches. Clone size appears in some rows only: once, few, many, or a class for an expanded clone.

j_call clone_size v_call d_call cdr3_nt cdr3_aa
TRBJ2-2 NA TRBV29-1 TRBD1 TGCAGCGCCCGACAGGGGGAAAACACCGGGGAGCTGTTTTTT CSARQGENTGELFF
TRBJ2-7 NA TRBV18 NA TGTGCCAGCTCACCATCGAGCCACGAGCAGTACTTC CASSPSSHEQYF
TRBJ2-7 NA TRBV4-3 NA TGCGCCAGCAGCCAAGCTCTTGCGGAAGCCTACGAGCAGTACTTC CASSQALAEAYEQYF
TRBJ2-3 NA TRBV21-1 NA TGTGCCAGCAGCAAAAGGGAGGGGGTAACTAGATATACGCAGTATTTT CASSKREGVTRYTQYF
TRBJ2-5 once TRBV3-1/TRBV3-2 TRBD2 TGTGCCAGCAGCCAAGGCTCACATTCTAGCGGGAGGGGGGAGACCCAGTACTTC CASSQGSHSSGRGETQYF
TRBJ2-7 NA TRBV9 TRBD1 TGTGCCAGCAGCCAGGGACAGGGAGTTTCCCACGAGCAGTACTTC CASSQGQGVSHEQYF
TRBJ1-1 few TRBV27 NA TGTGCCAGCAGGGGAAGTGGCACCAAGAGGGTGTTACCTGAAGCTTTCTTT CASRGSGTKRVLPEAFF
TRBJ2-6 NA TRBV5-1 TRBD1 TGCGCCAGCAGGGAACAGGGGGGAAGCTCTGGGGCCAACGTCCTGACTTTC CASREQGGSSGANVLTF
TRBJ2-1 few TRBV11-2 NA TGTGCCAGCAGCTTGGAGGAATACAATGAGCAGTTCTTC CASSLEEYNEQFF
TRBJ1-3 NA TRBV6-1 TRBD1 TGTGCCACCACAGGGGCTTCTGGAAACACCATATATTTT CATTGASGNTIYF
TRBJ2-3 once TRBV5-4 TRBD2 TGTGCCAGCAGCTTGGCCCGGGGGACTAGCGGGAGAATTAGAACAGATACGCAGTATTTT CASSLARGTSGRIRTDTQYF
TRBJ2-4 NA TRBV28 NA TGTGCCAGCAGGACTACAGGGACGGCAGTTCACTTC CASRTTGTAVHF
TRBJ2-7 once TRBV28 NA TGTGCCAGCAGTTTAGCGGGACCTTACTCCTACGAGCAGTACTTC CASSLAGPYSYEQYF
TRBJ1-1 NA TRBV30 NA TGTGCCTGGAGTCGGGGACACTTCACTGAAGCTTTCTTT CAWSRGHFTEAFF
TRBJ1-1 NA TRBV19 TRBD1 TGTGCCAGTGACGACAGGGCCCAGGCTTTCTTT CASDDRAQAFF
TRBJ1-3 NA TRBV7-2 NA TGTGCCAGCAGCTTAGACGGGAGACTCTCCTCTGGAAACACCATATATTTT CASSLDGRLSSGNTIYF
TRBJ1-2 NA TRBV29-1 NA TGCAGCGTTGAGGAGGGGATCCTCTATGGCTACACCTTC CSVEEGILYGYTF
TRBJ1-5 NA TRBV14 NA TGTGCCAGCAGCCAAGAGGGGCCCAAATATAGCAATCAGCCCCAGCATTTT CASSQEGPKYSNQPQHF
TRBJ1-1 NA TRBV9 TRBD1 TGTGCCAGCAGCCCCCGGACAGGGAAGAACACTGAAGCTTTCTTT CASSPRTGKNTEAFF
TRBJ2-3 NA TRBV5-1 NA TGCGCCAGCAGCTCTATTCCACTAGAGTCTGGAGATACGCAGTATTTT CASSSIPLESGDTQYF
TRBJ1-1 NA TRBV2 NA TGTGCCAGCAGTTTGGCGGGTGAAGCTTTCTTT CASSLAGEAFF
TRBJ2-1 NA TRBV18 TRBD1 TGTGCCAGCTCACAGGACAGGGTTGAGCAGTTCTTC CASSQDRVEQFF
TRBJ1-6 NA TRBV6-1 TRBD1 TGTGCCAGCAGTGAAGGGACAGGGGACTCACCCCTCCACTTT CASSEGTGDSPLHF
TRBJ2-1 NA TRBV5-8 TRBD1 TGTGCCAGCAGCTTCGTTAGGACAGGGGGATACAATGAGCAGTTCTTC CASSFVRTGGYNEQFF
TRBJ2-7 NA TRBV28 NA TGTGCCAGCAGTTTTTGGAGGGGCGACCAATACGAGCAGTACTTC CASSFWRGDQYEQYF
TRBJ2-3 NA TRBV4-2 NA TGTGCCAGCAGCCAAGAAGCTAGGGATACGCAGTATTTT CASSQEARDTQYF
TRBJ2-1 NA TRBV9 TRBD2 TGTGCCAGCAGCGTAGAACTAGCGGGATTCCATGAGCAGTTCTTC CASSVELAGFHEQFF
TRBJ2-7 NA TRBV28 TRBD2 TGTGCCAGCAGGACCCCGCTAGCGGGAGCCTCCGAGCAGTACTTC CASRTPLAGASEQYF
TRBJ1-2 NA TRBV18 TRBD1 TGTGCCAGCTCACCAGAGACAGGGGCGAATTGGGGCTACACCTTC CASSPETGANWGYTF
TRBJ2-3 NA TRBV5-1 TRBD2 TGCGCCAGCAGCTGGAGCGGGACCACAGATACGCAGTATTTT CASSWSGTTDTQYF
TRBJ2-1 few TRBV27 TRBD2 TGTGCCAGCAGTTTAGACCTAGCGGGAGACAATGAGCAGTTCTTC CASSLDLAGDNEQFF
TRBJ2-5 NA TRBV19 TRBD1 TGTGCCAGTAGCCTGACAGGGGGGGAAAAGACCCAGTACTTC CASSLTGGEKTQYF
TRBJ2-7 NA TRBV5-1 TRBD1 TGCGCCAGCAGCCCTAACATACAGGGGCTCGAGCAGTACTTC CASSPNIQGLEQYF
TRBJ1-1 NA TRBV18 NA TGTGCCAGCTCACCACCAGTTGGCAGGCCCTCTGAAGCTTTCTTT CASSPPVGRPSEAFF
TRBJ2-5 NA TRBV5-4 TRBD2 TGTGCCAGCAGAGTGGAGCGGGATTACGTGGAGACCCAGTACTTC CASRVERDYVETQYF
TRBJ1-6 NA TRBV3-1/TRBV3-2 NA TGTGCCAGCAGCCAAAAAGGGCAGGGGAATTCACCCCTCCACTTT CASSQKGQGNSPLHF
TRBJ2-2 NA TRBV3-1/TRBV3-2 NA TGTGCCAGCAGCCACCCGACAGGAGCGTCGGCCGGGGAGCTGTTTTTT CASSHPTGASAGELFF
TRBJ1-3 NA TRBV28 NA TGTGCCAGCACCCTGGGGGGTTGGGCTGGAAACACCATATATTTT CASTLGGWAGNTIYF
TRBJ2-7 once TRBV5-8 NA TGTGCCAGCAGAATAACAGGGACGGGCGAGCAGTACTTC CASRITGTGEQYF
TRBJ1-1 NA TRBV3-1/TRBV3-2 NA TGTGCCAGCAGCCAGCAATGGGGGCGTACTGAAGCTTTCTTT CASSQQWGRTEAFF
TRBJ1-6 NA TRBV27 TRBD1 TGTGCCAGCAGGTACGGACAGGGGGCTTGGAATTCACCCCTCCACTTT CASRYGQGAWNSPLHF
TRBJ1-5 NA TRBV15 TRBD1 TGTGCCACCAGCAGAGATCGACAGGGGCCGAACCGGCCCCAGCATTTT CATSRDRQGPNRPQHF
TRBJ2-5 NA TRBV19 NA TGTGCCAGTAGTATAGGTGCGGGGTTCAGGGAGACCCAGTACTTC CASSIGAGFRETQYF
TRBJ2-1 NA TRBV7-3 NA TGTGCCAGCAGCTCCCTGGGGGGGGGCCGCAATGAGCAGTTCTTC CASSSLGGGRNEQFF
TRBJ2-1 once TRBV3-1/TRBV3-2 TRBD1 TGTGCCAGCAGCCAAGATAGGGGACAGGGTTTGCGAGAGCAGTTCTTC CASSQDRGQGLREQFF
TRBJ2-5 NA TRBV28 TRBD2 TGTGCCAGCAGGGGACTAGCGGGGAAAGAGACCCAGTACTTC CASRGLAGKETQYF
TRBJ1-3 few TRBV5-5 NA TGTGCCAGCAGCCCAGGGGATACCGGAAACACCATATATTTT CASSPGDTGNTIYF
TRBJ2-7 NA TRBV5-1 TRBD2 TGCGCCAGCAGCTTGAGTCTAGCGGGAGCCGGCGAGCAGTACTTC CASSLSLAGAGEQYF
TRBJ1-5 NA TRBV6-1 NA TGTGCCAGCAGTGAATGGCAGGGGCAGAGCAATCAGCCCCAGCATTTT CASSEWQGQSNQPQHF
TRBJ2-1 NA TRBV24-1 NA TGTGCCACCAGTGGGCCCGTCCAGGGGCTAAATGAGCAGTTCTTC CATSGPVQGLNEQFF
TRBJ2-1 NA TRBV7-9 TRBD2 TGTGCCAGCAGCAGGCGACTAGCGGGAGGGTCTAATGAGCAGTTCTTC CASSRRLAGGSNEQFF